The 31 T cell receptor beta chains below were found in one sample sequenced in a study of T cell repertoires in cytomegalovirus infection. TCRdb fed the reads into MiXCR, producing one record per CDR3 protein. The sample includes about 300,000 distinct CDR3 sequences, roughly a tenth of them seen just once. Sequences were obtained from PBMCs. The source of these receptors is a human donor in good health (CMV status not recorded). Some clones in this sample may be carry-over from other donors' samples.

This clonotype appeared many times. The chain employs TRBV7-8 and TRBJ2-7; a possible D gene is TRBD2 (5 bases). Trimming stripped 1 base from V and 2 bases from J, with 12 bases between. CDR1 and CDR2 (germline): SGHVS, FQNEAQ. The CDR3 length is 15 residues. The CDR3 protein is CASSLERGGAYEQYV. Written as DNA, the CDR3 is TGTGCCAGCAGCTTAGAAAGAGGAGGAGCCTACGAGCAGTACGTC.

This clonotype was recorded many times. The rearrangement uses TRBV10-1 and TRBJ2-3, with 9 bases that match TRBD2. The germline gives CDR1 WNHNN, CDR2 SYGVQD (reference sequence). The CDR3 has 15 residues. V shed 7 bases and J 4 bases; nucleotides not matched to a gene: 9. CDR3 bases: TGCGCCAGCACCCGGGGTAGCGGGGGCCCAGATACGCAGTATTTT. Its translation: CASTRGSGGPDTQYF.

In DNA, the CDR3 is TGTGCCAGCAGGGGGGGGACACTCACAGATACGCAGTATTTT. This gives the protein CASRGGTLTDTQYF. This sequence joins TRBV6-6 and TRBJ2-3, with D possibly matching TRBD2 (7 bases). The V gene lost 6 bases and the J gene lost 2 bases, with 12 bases spanning the gap. Per germline, CDR1 MNHNY and CDR2 SVGAGI (reference sequence). The CDR3 spans 14 residues.

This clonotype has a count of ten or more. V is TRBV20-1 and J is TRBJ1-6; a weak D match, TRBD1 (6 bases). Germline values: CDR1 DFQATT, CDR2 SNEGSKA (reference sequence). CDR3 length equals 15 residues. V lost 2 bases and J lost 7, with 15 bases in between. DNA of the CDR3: TGCAGTGCTAGAAATGGGGGGCTTCCCAATTCACCCCTCCACTTT. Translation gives CSARNGGLPNSPLHF.

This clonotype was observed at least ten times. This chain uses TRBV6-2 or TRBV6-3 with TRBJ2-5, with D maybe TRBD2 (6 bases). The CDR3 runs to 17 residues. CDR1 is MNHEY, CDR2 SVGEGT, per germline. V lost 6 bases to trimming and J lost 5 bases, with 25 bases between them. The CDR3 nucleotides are TGTGCCAGCAGCTCCCTCCCGGGACTCCACGGGCAGGAGACCCAGTACTTC. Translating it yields CASSSLPGLHGQETQYF.

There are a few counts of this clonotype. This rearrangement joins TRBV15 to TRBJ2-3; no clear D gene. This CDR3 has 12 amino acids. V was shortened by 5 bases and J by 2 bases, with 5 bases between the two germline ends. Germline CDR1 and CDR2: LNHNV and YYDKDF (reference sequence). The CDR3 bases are TGTGCCACCAGCGATGCCACAGATACGCAGTATTTT. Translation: CATSDATDTQYF.

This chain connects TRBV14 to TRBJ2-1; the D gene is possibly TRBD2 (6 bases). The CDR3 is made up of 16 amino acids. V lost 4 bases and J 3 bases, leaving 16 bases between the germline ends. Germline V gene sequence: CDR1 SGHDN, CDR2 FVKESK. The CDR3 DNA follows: TGTGCCAGCAGCCCTTCCGGGACTGGAAACTACAATGAGCAGTTCTTC. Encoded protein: CASSPSGTGNYNEQFF.

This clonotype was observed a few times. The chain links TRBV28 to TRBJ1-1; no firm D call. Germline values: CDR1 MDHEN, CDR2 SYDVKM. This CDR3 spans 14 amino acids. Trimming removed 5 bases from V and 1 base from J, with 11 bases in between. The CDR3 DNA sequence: TGTGCCAGCAGTCCCCTCAACAAGAACACTGAAGCTTTCTTT. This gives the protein CASSPLNKNTEAFF.

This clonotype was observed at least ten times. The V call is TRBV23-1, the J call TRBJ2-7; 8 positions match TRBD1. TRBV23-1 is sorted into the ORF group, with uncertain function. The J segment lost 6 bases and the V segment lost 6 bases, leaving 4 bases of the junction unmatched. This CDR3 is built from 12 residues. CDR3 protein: CASSPQGGEQYV. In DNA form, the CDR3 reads TGCGCCAGCAGCCCACAGGGGGGCGAGCAGTACGTC.

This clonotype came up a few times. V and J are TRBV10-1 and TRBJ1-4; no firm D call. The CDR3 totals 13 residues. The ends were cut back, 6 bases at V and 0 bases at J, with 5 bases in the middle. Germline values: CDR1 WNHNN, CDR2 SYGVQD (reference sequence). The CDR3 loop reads CASRRATNEKLFF. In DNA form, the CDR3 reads TGCGCCAGCAGGAGAGCAACTAATGAAAAACTGTTTTTT.

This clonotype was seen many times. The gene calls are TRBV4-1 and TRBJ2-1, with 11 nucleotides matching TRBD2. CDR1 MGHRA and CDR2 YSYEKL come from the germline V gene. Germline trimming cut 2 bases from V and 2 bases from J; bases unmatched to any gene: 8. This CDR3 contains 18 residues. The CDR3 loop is CASSQIAGGPITYNEQFF. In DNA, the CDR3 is TGCGCCAGCAGCCAAATAGCGGGGGGGCCGATTACCTACAATGAGCAGTTCTTC.

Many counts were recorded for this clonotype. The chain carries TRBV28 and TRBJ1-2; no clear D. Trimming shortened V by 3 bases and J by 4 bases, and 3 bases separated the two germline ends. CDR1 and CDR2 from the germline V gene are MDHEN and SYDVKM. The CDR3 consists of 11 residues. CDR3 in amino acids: CASSFPYGYTF. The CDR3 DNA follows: TGTGCCAGCAGTTTCCCCTATGGCTACACCTTC.

CDR3 in DNA: TGCAGCGTTGGGGGGACCCTCTATGGCTACACCTTC. Translating it yields CSVGGTLYGYTF. The chain links TRBV29-1 to TRBJ1-2, with D tentatively TRBD1 (5 bases). V was cut by 4 bases and J by 4 bases, with 10 bases left in between. Looked up from germline, CDR1 is SQVTM and CDR2 is ANQGSEA. CDR3 length: 12 amino acids.

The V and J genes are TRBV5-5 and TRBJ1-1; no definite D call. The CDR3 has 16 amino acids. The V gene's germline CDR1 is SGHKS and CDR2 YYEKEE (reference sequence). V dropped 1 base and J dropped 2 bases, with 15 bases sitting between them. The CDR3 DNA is TGTGCCAGCAGCTTGAATGGTGTCATCCCCAACACTGAAGCTTTCTTT. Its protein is CASSLNGVIPNTEAFF.

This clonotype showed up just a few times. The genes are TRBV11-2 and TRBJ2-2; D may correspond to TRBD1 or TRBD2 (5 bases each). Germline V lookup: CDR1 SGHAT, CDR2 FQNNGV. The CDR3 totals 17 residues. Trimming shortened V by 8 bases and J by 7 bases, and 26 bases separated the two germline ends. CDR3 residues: CASAPSRGRVRGGELFF. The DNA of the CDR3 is TGTGCCAGCGCCCCGTCCCGGGGACGGGTAAGGGGCGGGGAGCTGTTTTTT.

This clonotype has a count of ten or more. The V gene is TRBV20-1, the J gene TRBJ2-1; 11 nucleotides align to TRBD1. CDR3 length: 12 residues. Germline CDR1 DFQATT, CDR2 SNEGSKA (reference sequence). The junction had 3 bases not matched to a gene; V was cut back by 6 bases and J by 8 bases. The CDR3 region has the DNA TGCAGTGCCCGGACAGGGGGCGATGAGCAGTTCTTC. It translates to CSARTGGDEQFF.

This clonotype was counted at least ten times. The chain's CDR3 is CASSFDGTEAFF. The CDR3 nucleotides are TGTGCCAGCAGCTTCGACGGGACTGAAGCTTTCTTT. The chain carries TRBV7-2 and TRBJ1-1; D remains unclear. The CDR3 spans 12 residues. Trimming shortened V by 3 bases and J by 5 bases, and 7 bases separated the two germline ends. Germline CDR1 and CDR2: SGHTA and FQGNSA.

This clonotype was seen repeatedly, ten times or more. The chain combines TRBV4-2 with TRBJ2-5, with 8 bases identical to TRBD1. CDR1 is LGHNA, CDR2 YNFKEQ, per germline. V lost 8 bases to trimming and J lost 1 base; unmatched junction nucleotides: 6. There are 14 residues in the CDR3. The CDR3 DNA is TGTGCCAGCTCAACAGACAGGGGCCAAGAGACCCAGTACTTC. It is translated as CASSTDRGQETQYF.

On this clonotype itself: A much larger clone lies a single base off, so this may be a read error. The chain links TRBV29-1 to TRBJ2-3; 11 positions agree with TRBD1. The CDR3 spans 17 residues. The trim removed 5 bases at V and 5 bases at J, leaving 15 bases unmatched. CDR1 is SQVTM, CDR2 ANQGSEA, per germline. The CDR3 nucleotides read TGCAGCGTTCACTCCCGACTCCGGGACAGGGGGATAGATACGCAGTATTTT. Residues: CSVHSRLRDRGIDTQYF.

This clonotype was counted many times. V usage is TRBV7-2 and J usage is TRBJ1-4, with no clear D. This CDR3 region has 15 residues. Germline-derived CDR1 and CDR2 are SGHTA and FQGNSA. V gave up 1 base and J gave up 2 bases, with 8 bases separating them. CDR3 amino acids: CASSLVGYTNEKLFF. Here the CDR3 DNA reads TGTGCCAGCAGCTTAGTCGGGTACACTAATGAAAAACTGTTTTTT. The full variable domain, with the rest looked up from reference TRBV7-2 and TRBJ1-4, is GAGVSQSPSNKVTEKGKDVELRCDPISGHTALYWYRQSLGQGLEFLIYFQGNSAPDKSGLPSDRFSAERTGGSVSTLTIQRTQQEDSAVYLCASSLVGYTNEKLFFGSGTQLSVL.

DNA of the CDR3: TGTGCCAGCAGGCTGGAGCGGGGGGGCCACAATGAGCAGTTCTTC. Translating it yields CASRLERGGHNEQFF. V usage is TRBV7-2 and J usage is TRBJ2-1, with 10 nucleotides matching TRBD2. CDR1 SGHTA and CDR2 FQGNSA come from the germline V gene. Trimming cost V 6 bases and J 5 bases; bases outside gene matches: 7. The length of the CDR3 is 15 residues.

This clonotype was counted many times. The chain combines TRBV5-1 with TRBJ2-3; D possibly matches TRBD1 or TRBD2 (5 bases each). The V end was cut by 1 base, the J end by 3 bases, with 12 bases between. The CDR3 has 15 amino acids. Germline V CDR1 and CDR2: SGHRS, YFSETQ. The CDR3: CASSLSGTGTDTQYF. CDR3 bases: TGCGCCAGCAGCTTGTCCGGGACGGGGACAGATACGCAGTATTTT.

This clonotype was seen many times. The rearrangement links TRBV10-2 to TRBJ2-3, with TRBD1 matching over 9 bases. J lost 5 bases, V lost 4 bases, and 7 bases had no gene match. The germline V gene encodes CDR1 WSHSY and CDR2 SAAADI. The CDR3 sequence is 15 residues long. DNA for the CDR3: TGCGCCAGCAGTGGAAGACAGGGGGAATTAGATACGCAGTATTTT. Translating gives CASSGRQGELDTQYF.

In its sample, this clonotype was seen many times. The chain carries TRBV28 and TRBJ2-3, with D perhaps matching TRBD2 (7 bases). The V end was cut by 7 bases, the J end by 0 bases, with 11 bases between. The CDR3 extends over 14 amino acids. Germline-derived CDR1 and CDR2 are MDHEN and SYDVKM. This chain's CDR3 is CASKGGTSTDTQYF. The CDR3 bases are TGTGCCAGCAAGGGGGGGACTAGCACAGATACGCAGTATTTT.

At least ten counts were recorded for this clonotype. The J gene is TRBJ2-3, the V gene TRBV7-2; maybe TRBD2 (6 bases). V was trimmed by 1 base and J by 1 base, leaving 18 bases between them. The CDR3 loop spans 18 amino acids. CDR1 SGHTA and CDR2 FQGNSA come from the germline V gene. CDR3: CASSLVNGLGTGTDTQYF. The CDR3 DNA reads TGTGCCAGCAGCTTAGTGAACGGCCTCGGGACTGGCACAGATACGCAGTATTTT.

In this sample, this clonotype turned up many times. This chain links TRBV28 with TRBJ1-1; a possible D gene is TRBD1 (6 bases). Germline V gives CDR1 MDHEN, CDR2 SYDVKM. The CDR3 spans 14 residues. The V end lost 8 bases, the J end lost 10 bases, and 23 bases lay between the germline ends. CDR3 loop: CASSLRTVALVAFF. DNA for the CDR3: TGTGCCAGCTCACTACGGACAGTCGCCTTGGTAGCTTTCTTT. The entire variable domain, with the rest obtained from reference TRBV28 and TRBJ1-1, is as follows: DVKVTQSSRYLVKRTGEKVFLECVQDMDHENMFWYRQDPGLGLRLIYFSYDVKMKEKGDIPEGYSVSREKKERFSLILESASTNQTSMYLCASSLRTVALVAFFGQGTRLTVV.

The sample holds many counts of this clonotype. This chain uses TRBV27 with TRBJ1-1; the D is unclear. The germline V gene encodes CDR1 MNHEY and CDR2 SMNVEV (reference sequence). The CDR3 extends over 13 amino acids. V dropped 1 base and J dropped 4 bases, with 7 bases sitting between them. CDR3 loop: CASSLYQATEAFF. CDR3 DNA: TGTGCCAGCAGTTTATACCAGGCCACTGAAGCTTTCTTT.

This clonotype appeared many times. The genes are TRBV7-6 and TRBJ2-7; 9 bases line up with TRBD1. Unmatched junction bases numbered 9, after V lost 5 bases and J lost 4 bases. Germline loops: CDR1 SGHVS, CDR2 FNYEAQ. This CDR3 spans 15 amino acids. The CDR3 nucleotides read TGTGCCAGCAGCCCTAACAGGGGGCCTGGGTACGAGCAGTACTTC. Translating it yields CASSPNRGPGYEQYF.

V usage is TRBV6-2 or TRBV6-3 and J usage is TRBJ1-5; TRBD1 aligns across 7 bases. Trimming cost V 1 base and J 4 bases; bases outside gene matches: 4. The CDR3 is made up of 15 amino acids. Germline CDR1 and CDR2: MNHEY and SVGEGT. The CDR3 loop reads CASSYWRDRNQPQHF. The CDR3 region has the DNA TGTGCCAGCAGTTACTGGAGGGACAGAAATCAGCCCCAGCATTTT.

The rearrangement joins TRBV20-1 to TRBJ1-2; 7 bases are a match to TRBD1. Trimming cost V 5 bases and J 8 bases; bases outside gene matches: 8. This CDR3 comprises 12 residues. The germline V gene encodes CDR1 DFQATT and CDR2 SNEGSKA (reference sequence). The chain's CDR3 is CSALGQGVGYTF. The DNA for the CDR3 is TGCAGTGCTTTGGGGCAGGGGGTAGGCTACACCTTC.

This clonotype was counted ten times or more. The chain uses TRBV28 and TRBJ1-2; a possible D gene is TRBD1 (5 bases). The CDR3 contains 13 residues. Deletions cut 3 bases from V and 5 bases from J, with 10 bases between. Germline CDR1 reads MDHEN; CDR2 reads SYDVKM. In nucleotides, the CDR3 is TGTGCCAGCAGTTTTGACGGGACTTATGGCTACACCTTC. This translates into CASSFDGTYGYTF.